The T cell receptor beta chain under discussion was sequenced for a study of blood T cell repertoires in COVID-19 (dated by TCRdb to about 2020). With regard to the full study: Collaborator samples came from the United States, Italy and Spain and covered acute and convalescent phases of COVID-19. Nearly every sample came with metadata listing a de-identified subject ID, COVID-19 status, age in years and sex. The prospective study material was composed of cDNA or gDNA derived from T cells, B-cell-depleted T cells, or PBMCs. A freely available public database, intended as a resource for researchers studying the immune response to SARS-CoV-2, is where the repertoires were released. Where available, HLA class I and class II types were taken from metadata supplied by the sample provider and were not determined by assay-based typing. Samples came from the ongoing ImmuneRACE study (first 160 participants) plus 1,254 subjects from 6 global collaborators. Subjects who had been exposed to COVID-19, were actively infected with it, or had recovered from it provided the deeply sampled blood TCRbeta repertoires that made up the dataset.

Broad study findings and their caveats: Clinical and demographic metadata were provided uncurated, with the amount varying by source and participant.

TCRbeta CDR3 regions were amplified from genomic DNA by means of the immunoSEQ Assay, a bias-controlled multiplex PCR. The original pipeline was this. Nucleated cell counts per sample were estimated from amplification of reference gene primers within the assay. Sequence reads were collapsed and filtered to measure the absolute abundance of every unique TCRbeta CDR3 rearrangement. For each sample, productive Simpson clonality was calculated as the square root of Simpson's diversity index over productive rearrangements. TCRdb took this table from immuneACCESS and kept in-frame rearrangements with V and J called. Such tables lack part of the clones; where checked against another copy, unresolved V genes explain under half of the gap, and the rest is unexplained. V and J calls and clone size are as listed in that table; D and trimming were resolved from the DNA. In all, the sample holds around 180,000 clones, and roughly 88% of those were seen once. The top ten hold around 4% of the sample.

The collaborating institutions used their own protocols to collect whole blood in K2EDTA tubes. Collaborator samples were shipped for TCRbeta analysis as frozen whole blood, isolated PBMCs, or DNA extracted from either sample type. A remark on this clone: The antigen it recognizes is unknown. Base qualities are not provided; no much larger clone lies one nucleotide away. The same CDR3 also results from other DNA sequences found in this sample.

The V end loses 5 bases and the J end loses 1 base, and a stretch of 11 bases separates them. There are 14 amino acids in the CDR3, from cysteine to phenylalanine inclusive. The sequence is cut down to CDR3 DNA, 42 bases in frame from base 1. CDR1 SEHNR and CDR2 FQNEAQ were looked up in the germline V gene (reference sequence). The V gene is TRBV7-9 and the J gene is TRBJ1-1; TRBD1 is a possible D gene, resting on 6 matching bases. Sample: peripheral blood. The clonotype comes from a woman in her twenties or thirties with acute or convalescent COVID-19. The DNA sequence follows: TGTGCCAGCAGCCTGAGGGGGACGAACACTGAAGCTTTCTTT. It codes for CASSLRGTNTEAFF.